This record looks at one T cell receptor (beta chain) sequence and its context. These data are taken from a study of blood T cell repertoires in COVID-19. As originally analysed: Estimates of nucleated cell counts were drawn from the amplification of reference gene primers. Data came from immunoSEQ multiplex PCR; TCRdb stores just in-frame clones and leaves some out. Clone size and V and J calls were adopted from that table, with D and trimming inferred from the DNA. The sample has 72,000 or so clones, 75% to 90% seen once. Germline trimming cut 1 base from V and 3 bases from J; bases unmatched to any gene: 8. The CDR3 extends over 17 amino acids. Per germline, CDR1 LNHNV and CDR2 YYDKDF (reference sequence).

The TCR sequence derives from an elderly woman with active or convalescent COVID-19. The sample comprised peripheral blood. V usage is TRBV15 and J usage is TRBJ2-2; TRBD1 matches at 7 bases. The CDR3 is CATSRGSGTEDTGELFF. DNA of the CDR3: TGTGCCACCAGCAGAGGCTCCGGGACAGAAGACACCGGGGAGCTGTTTTTT.